The 4 T cell receptor beta chains below were found in one sample sequenced in a study of blood T cells in healthy people across ages. Then a second PCR, running about 7 to 11 cycles, was carried out with a sample-barcoded 5' primer and a J-beta primer mix. TCRdb ran MiXCR on the 5' RACE reads and lists one entry per CDR3 protein. The table lists about 670,000 distinct CDR3 sequences, roughly half of them singletons. The sample consisted of blood. The receptors were sampled from a woman aged 80 or older in good health.

The chain couples TRBV18 to TRBJ2-6, with 7 positions matching TRBD1. The CDR3 is made up of 17 amino acids. The germline V gene has CDR1 KGHSH and CDR2 LQKENI. Unmatched junction bases numbered 6, after V lost 4 bases and J lost 0 bases. CDR3 sequence reads: CASSLRTGNSGANVLTF. The CDR3 bases are TGTGCCAGCTCACTACGGACAGGCAACTCTGGGGCCAACGTCCTGACTTTC.

V and J are TRBV12-5 and TRBJ2-7; D may be TRBD1 (6 bases). The CDR3 has 13 amino acids. The V end lost 3 bases, the J end lost 9 bases, and 15 bases lay between the germline ends. Germline CDR1 LGHNT, CDR2 FRNRAP. Written as DNA, the CDR3 is TGTGCTAGTGGTTTAGACAGGTCCGAATGGCAGTACTTC. It specifies CASGLDRSEWQYF.

This clonotype came up a few times. The V gene is TRBV20-1, the J gene TRBJ2-7, with 11 bases lining up with TRBD1. The CDR3 is 14 residues long. CDR1 DFQATT and CDR2 SNEGSKA come from the germline V gene (reference sequence). V was pared by 6 bases and J by 3 bases, with 7 bases of the junction left unmatched. CDR3 protein: CSAGRTGGFYEQYF. The CDR3 coding sequence is TGCAGTGCGGGAAGGACAGGGGGCTTCTACGAGCAGTACTTC.

This clonotype was counted ten times or more. V gene TRBV29-1 combines with J gene TRBJ2-1; 8 bases line up with TRBD1. The germline gives CDR1 SQVTM, CDR2 ANQGSEA. V shed 1 base and J 2 bases; nucleotides not matched to a gene: 7. This CDR3 region has 16 residues. CDR3 amino acids: CSVEGVAGGPYNEQFF. The CDR3 DNA sequence: TGCAGCGTTGAAGGGGTCGCAGGGGGCCCCTACAATGAGCAGTTCTTC.